What follows describes a single TCR beta chain. Being one base from a much bigger clone, this may be a read error. The sample belongs to a study of T cell repertoires in cytomegalovirus infection. The CDR3 is made up of 18 amino acids. The germline V gene has CDR1 MDHEN and CDR2 SYDVKM. TCRdb recomputed calls from the reads with MiXCR, one row per CDR3 protein. The table lists roughly 640,000 distinct CDR3 sequences, approximately 25% of them singletons. This receptor was obtained from a human donor in good health (CMV status not recorded). Some clones in this sample may be carry-over from other donors' samples. The chain recombines TRBV28 with TRBJ2-1; the D is unclear. The specimen was CD8+ T cells from PBMCs. The CDR3 spells CVSRPPTHDLISDNEQFF. CDR3 nucleotides: TGTGTCAGCAGGCCACCCACCCACGACCTGATTTCCGACAATGAGCAGTTCTTC.